The clone carrying this T cell receptor beta chain was recorded many times. Antigen unknown. The V gene's germline CDR1 is SGDLS and CDR2 YYNGEE. V was cut by 4 bases and J by 5 bases, with 13 bases left in between. This CDR3 comprises 14 residues. The data are from a study of breast tumors, draining lymph nodes, adjacent tissues. Breast cancer patients provided tissue from their axillary draining lymph nodes. Study-level points and caveats: Luminal-like breast cancer showed significantly greater tumor-nontumor repertoire similarity than basal-like breast cancer did.

TCRdb independently ran MiXCR on the multiplex PCR reads; one entry per CDR3 protein. Among roughly 100,000 distinct CDR3 sequences listed, roughly 33% were seen once. The J gene is TRBJ2-1, the V gene TRBV9, with unresolved D. This sequence originates from a female donor with breast cancer. Some clones in this sample may be carry-over from other donors' samples. The sample taken for sequencing was axillary lymph node tissue. The CDR3: CASSPRVPHNEQFF. In DNA, the CDR3 is TGTGCCAGCAGCCCTCGGGTCCCCCACAATGAGCAGTTCTTC.